This TCR beta chain was obtained from a study of memory CD4+ T cells and cytomegalovirus serostatus. Study in general: This sample comes from healthy Belgian adults, 9 CMV seropositive, 24 seronegative.

Notes on the study in general: Suggested: most of the CMV-linked TCR signature lies in CD4+ memory cells.

Points on this clone: Its target is unknown.

CDR3 size: 17 residues. Trimming took off 5 bases at V and 3 bases at J, with 17 bases between the two ends. From germline, CDR1 is MNHEY and CDR2 SMNVEV (reference sequence). Single viable CD3+CD4+CD8-CD45RO+ cells were sorted as the memory CD4+ T cells. Serostatus was set by detecting CMV pp150, pp28, p38, p52 IgG. The table came from immunoSEQ multiplex PCR; TCRdb's copy has only in-frame clones and leaves some out. The sample shows about 47,000 clones, roughly 74% of them seen only once. Material: memory CD4+ T cells from blood. This rearrangement joins TRBV27 to TRBJ1-6; the D gene is possibly TRBD1 (5 bases). The clonotype comes from an adult in good health and CMV-seropositive. The CDR3 nucleotides are TGTGCCAGCAGTCCATTTCAGGGTATTTTCTATAATTCACCCCTCCACTTT. Its translation is CASSPFQGIFYNSPLHF.